This T cell receptor beta chain was captured in a study of blood T cells in healthy people across ages. Overall study context: About one barcoded beta molecule per two T cells was the capture yield of template switching.

Drawing of peripheral blood yielded about 10 milliliters from each donor. Whole-study findings and limits: Higher diversity, along with more naive CD4+ cells, distinguished long-lived donors from aged donors. Significant beta diversity loss was already apparent by age approximately 38, declining roughly linearly.

Primers used in a second PCR of roughly 6 to 11 cycles were a sample-barcoded 5' primer and a J-beta primer mix. TCRdb analysed the 5' RACE reads with MiXCR anew, one entry per CDR3 protein. The sample gives about 1.5 million distinct CDR3 sequences, about 43% of which show up once; 7.9% is in the top ten. In regard to this clonotype: Its antigen is currently unknown.

There are 12 residues in the CDR3. CDR1 and CDR2 (germline): DFQATT, SNEGSKA (reference sequence). Trimming took 6 bases from V and 1 from J, leaving 9 bases between them. The chain links TRBV20-1 to TRBJ2-5; D is unresolved. The origin of this receptor is a woman aged 18 to 35 in good health. Sequenced: blood. The DNA for the CDR3 is TGCAGTGCCACCGTTCGCCAAGAGACCCAGTACTTC. As protein: CSATVRQETQYF.